This passage covers 18 T cell receptor beta chains from one sample sequenced in a study of T cell clones after liver transplantation. Sequencing used immunoSEQ multiplex PCR; TCRdb keeps in-frame clones, though not all of them. The sample records 93,000 or so clones, about 81% being singletons. The specimen comprised CD4+ T cells from blood, sampled roughly 50 months after liver transplant. These receptor sequences come from a human patient who received a liver transplant. Some T cells may be supplied by the graft donor.

This sequence joins TRBV7-9 and TRBJ2-3; D remains ambiguous. V lost 8 bases and J lost 2, with 23 bases in between. The V gene's germline CDR1 is SEHNR and CDR2 FQNEAQ (reference sequence). CDR3 length: 17 amino acids. CDR3 DNA: TGTGCCAGCTCGCCTAGACCCTCCGCGGCATACACAGATACGCAGTATTTT. It codes for CASSPRPSAAYTDTQYF. Looking up the rest from reference TRBV7-9 and TRBJ2-3 gives the full variable domain: DTGVSQNPRHKITKRGQNVTFRCDPISEHNRLYWYRQTLGQGPEFLTYFQNEAQLEKSRLLSDRFSAERPKGSFSTLEIQRTEQGDSAMYLCASSPRPSAAYTDTQYFGPGTRLTVL.

CDR3 nucleotides: TGTGCCAGCTCACCCCCGGGGGGGGGCACAGATACGCAGTATTTT. It codes for CASSPPGGGTDTQYF. V is TRBV18 and J is TRBJ2-3; 8 positions agree with TRBD2. V shed 3 bases, J shed 1 base, and the junction held 3 bases outside the gene matches. This CDR3 is 15 amino acids long. Germline assignment: CDR1 KGHSH and CDR2 LQKENI.

This clone appeared a few times. This chain connects TRBV25-1 to TRBJ1-3, with 8 positions matching TRBD1. Germline V gives CDR1 MGHDK, CDR2 SYGVNS. The CDR3 runs to 15 residues. The V gene end was trimmed by 6 bases and the J gene end by 0 bases; junction bases not matched to a gene: 4. The DNA of the CDR3 is TGTGCCAGCAGGCACACAGGGGGCTCTGGAAACACCATATATTTT. Translation: CASRHTGGSGNTIYF.

The V gene is TRBV4-1, the J gene TRBJ2-1; D might be TRBD2 (6 bases). Trimming cost V 0 bases and J 5 bases, with 14 bases left between them. CDR1 and CDR2 from the germline V gene are MGHRA and YSYEKL. This CDR3 spans 16 amino acids. The CDR3 sequence: CASSQDWSGLHNEQFF. In nucleotides, the CDR3 is TGCGCCAGCAGCCAAGATTGGTCGGGACTTCACAATGAGCAGTTCTTC.

The chain combines TRBV7-7 with TRBJ2-7; D might be TRBD1 (6 bases). Germline CDR1 and CDR2: SSHAT and FNYEAQ (reference sequence). V lost 4 bases to trimming and J lost 4 bases, with 8 bases between them. The CDR3 spans 12 residues. CDR3 coding DNA: TGTGCCAGCAGCTCGGACAGATACGAGCAGTACTTC. This sequence encodes CASSSDRYEQYF.

This sequence joins TRBV9 and TRBJ1-1, with TRBD1 as a possible D gene (6 bases). Germline V gene lookup returns CDR1 SGDLS and CDR2 YYNGEE. V lost 0 bases to trimming and J lost 6 bases, with 9 bases between them. CDR3 size: 13 residues. The CDR3 loop reads CASSVAGGPEAFF. DNA of the CDR3: TGTGCCAGCAGCGTAGCGGGGGGCCCTGAAGCTTTCTTT.

This chain links TRBV6-5 with TRBJ2-3; 11 bases line up with TRBD2. The CDR3 runs to 15 residues. With 6 bases clipped from V and 6 bases from J, the junction kept 8 bases outside the gene matches. The germline V gene encodes CDR1 MNHEY and CDR2 SVGAGI. The CDR3 DNA is TGTGCCAGCAGGAAAACTAGCGGGAGCAGCGATACGCAGTATTTT. Translated, it gives CASRKTSGSSDTQYF.

V and J are TRBV28 and TRBJ1-1; D possibly corresponds to TRBD1 (6 bases). Germline V gene lookup returns CDR1 MDHEN and CDR2 SYDVKM. CDR3 length equals 12 residues. Between the trimmed V and J ends, which lost 5 bases and 7 bases, there was a span of 11 bases. The CDR3 region has the DNA TGTGCCAGCAGTACAGGGAGAATTGAAGCTTTCTTT. It is translated as CASSTGRIEAFF.

The chain links TRBV2 to TRBJ2-2, with 8 nucleotides matching TRBD2. Germline loops: CDR1 SNHLY, CDR2 FYNNEI. This CDR3 is 15 amino acids long. After removal of 7 bases from V and 7 bases from J, the junction contained 11 bases not matched to a gene. The CDR3 DNA sequence: TGTGCCAGCACCAAGAGGAGCGGGGGAGGCGGGGAGCTGTTTTTT. Its protein product is CASTKRSGGGGELFF.

The V and J genes are TRBV5-5 and TRBJ2-1; TRBD2 might be the D (5 bases). The ends were cut back, 4 bases at V and 0 bases at J, with 14 bases in the middle. The CDR3 totals 16 residues. CDR1 and CDR2 (germline): SGHKS, YYEKEE (reference sequence). The CDR3 loop is CASSGRSGRSYNEQFF. In DNA form, the CDR3 reads TGTGCCAGCAGCGGTCGAAGCGGACGCTCCTACAATGAGCAGTTCTTC.

V usage is TRBV27 and J usage is TRBJ2-3; 7 bases are a match to TRBD2. The germline CDR1 and CDR2 sequences are MNHEY and SMNVEV (reference sequence). Trimming took 6 bases from V and 2 from J; bases not matched to a gene: 14. The CDR3 covers 17 residues. The DNA of the CDR3 is TGTGCCAGCAGCCCGATCTTCGGGACTACACACACAGATACGCAGTATTTT. Protein sequence: CASSPIFGTTHTDTQYF.

This chain joins TRBV6-5 and TRBJ1-1; D is unclear. Deletions cut 2 bases from V and 1 base from J, with 11 bases between. The CDR3 is 15 residues long. Germline-derived CDR1 and CDR2 are MNHEY and SVGAGI. The CDR3 is CASSYGGLSNTEAFF. Written as DNA, the CDR3 is TGTGCCAGCAGTTACGGTGGTCTTTCGAACACTGAAGCTTTCTTT.

This rearrangement joins TRBV9 to TRBJ2-2; 12 nucleotides agree with TRBD2. Germline V lookup: CDR1 SGDLS, CDR2 YYNGEE. The CDR3 consists of 16 residues. V shed 3 bases, J shed 1 base, and the junction held 1 base outside the gene matches. CDR3 sequence reads: CASSALAGGNTGELFF. CDR3 DNA sequence: TGTGCCAGCAGCGCACTAGCGGGAGGGAACACCGGGGAGCTGTTTTTT. Supplemented by reference TRBV9 and TRBJ2-2, the full variable domain reads DSGVTQTPKHLITATGQRVTLRCSPRSGDLSVYWYQQSLDQGLQFLIQYYNGEERAKGNILERFSAQQFPDLHSELNLSSLELGDSALYFCASSALAGGNTGELFFGEGSRLTVL.

The chain employs TRBV5-4 and TRBJ1-2; no reliable D call. V shed 4 bases and J shed 7 bases, with 20 bases lying between them. This CDR3 region has 15 residues. Germline V gene data show CDR1 as SGHNT and CDR2 as YYREEE (reference sequence). The CDR3 nucleotides are TGTGCCAGCAGCCTGGAAGGCAGATCATGGAGTGGCTACACCTTC. This codes for CASSLEGRSWSGYTF.

This chain uses TRBV7-3 with TRBJ2-7; no clear D gene. V lost 5 bases and J 0 bases, leaving 2 bases between the germline ends. This CDR3 spans 11 amino acids. Germline V gene lookup returns CDR1 SGHTA and CDR2 FQGTGA. This CDR3 is CASSHSYEQYF. The CDR3 region has the DNA TGTGCCAGCAGCCACTCCTACGAGCAGTACTTC.

This sequence joins TRBV7-9 and TRBJ1-4, with TRBD1 matching over 9 bases. The CDR3 length is 15 residues. Per the germline V gene, CDR1 is SEHNR and CDR2 is FQNEAQ (reference sequence). J gave up 5 bases and V 0 bases, and 1 base lay outside the gene matches. CDR3 sequence reads: CASSLAGTGNEKLFF. The DNA for the CDR3 is TGTGCCAGCAGCTTAGCCGGGACAGGGAATGAAAAACTGTTTTTT.

The chain is built from TRBV7-7 and TRBJ2-2, with 12 bases lining up with TRBD2. The CDR3 is 15 residues long. Germline CDR1 SSHAT, CDR2 FNYEAQ (reference sequence). V lost 2 bases and J lost 5; bases outside the gene matches: 0. The CDR3 coding sequence is TGTGCCAGCAGCTTACTAGCGGGAGGGACCGGGGAGCTGTTTTTT. Amino acids: CASSLLAGGTGELFF.

The chain is built from TRBV5-1 and TRBJ2-1; TRBD2 matches 15 bases. The V and J ends lost 4 bases and 4 bases, in that order; junction bases with no gene match: 6. The germline CDR1 and CDR2 sequences are SGHRS and YFSETQ. CDR3 length: 17 amino acids. The CDR3 loop reads CASSTGTSGGLYNEQFF. The CDR3 bases are TGCGCCAGCAGCACCGGGACTAGCGGGGGGCTTTACAATGAGCAGTTCTTC.